The following is a T cell receptor (beta chain) sequence with its context. The antigen is not known. The V gene's germline CDR1 is MNHNY and CDR2 SVGAGI (reference sequence). This CDR3 has 12 amino acids. With V trimmed by 6 bases and J by 3 bases, 1 base remained unmatched. TCRdb's copy holds only in-frame clones and misses some; the assay was immunoSEQ multiplex PCR. In the table there are about 72,000 clones, approximately 84% of which are singletons. This record belongs to a study of T cells in localized non-small cell lung cancer. Overall study results and limits: Turning up in adjacent lung were a median approximately 50 of the top 100 tumor clones.

The V and J genes are TRBV6-6 and TRBJ1-2; 7 bases map to TRBD1. This receptor was obtained from a female donor of 60 years or more with stage I lung adenocarcinoma. The material sequenced was peripheral blood, taken before any cancer treatment. The CDR3 here is CASRDRDYGYTF. CDR3 sequence (DNA): TGTGCCAGCAGAGACAGGGACTATGGCTACACCTTC.